This T cell receptor (beta chain) is from a study of human T cells and chemical hapten exposure (dated by TCRdb to about 2021). A note on the overall study: The libraries were sequenced as a pool, and the TCR yield per sample differed mostly because of small variations in library volumes within the pool. Peripheral blood TCR repertoire changes were tracked in vivo in alopecia patients during primary and secondary sensitization to the hapten diphenylcyclopropenone (DPC). Both TCR alpha and TCR beta chains were sequenced from each blood RNA sample. General study outcomes and caveats: The number of TCRs above 1 in 1000 frequency did not change with DPC sensitization; there was no evidence of global repertoire structure alterations. Repeated subsampling changed both the strength of the expansion versus patch-test correlation and the threshold at which the correlation became significant.

CDR1 and CDR2 are drawn from the germline V gene: SGHDN, FVKESK. Trimming accounts for 3 bases at V and 4 bases at J, while the number of junction bases matched to no gene is 10. CDR3 length: 16 amino acids, cysteine to phenylalanine. The retained sequence is limited to the CDR3, 48 bases, with the frame set at the first base. Total RNA was extracted from unfractionated whole blood collected in Tempus Blood RNA tubes. As TCR sequencing controls, five healthy volunteers were used, with blood taken at day 0, 2 weeks and 6 weeks. The library was obtained by 5' RACE. Sequencer: Illumina MiSeq. Library preparation attached unique molecular identifiers to individual cDNA molecules for quantitative, reproducible TCR counting. Regarding the original processing steps: The median number of TCRs per sample was 85,000 to 100,000, ranging from roughly 20,000 to 700,000. The Decombinator software suite was used to annotate V, J and CDR3 in the TCR reads. For the PS versus PT1 abundance plots, all samples were subsampled to the same number of TCRs (28,000). TCRs were defined as expanded if absent before sensitization and observed at least eight times at the 2-week time point. TCRdb reran the public reads through fastp at Q25 and MiXCR, keeping productive beta chains. One record per CDR3 amino acid sequence lists the most common genes and DNA. The V and J calls come from TCRdb's annotation, not from the publication. The sample contains under 100,000 distinct CDR3 sequences, around 15% of them found a single time. Jointly, the top ten make up 6.5% to 7% of the sample.

This clonotype was detected only a few times. There is no known antigen for this receptor. No base quality information exists; no much larger clone differs at one position. The receptor's source is a female donor in good health. The V and J genes are TRBV14 and TRBJ2-5; the junction holds 8 bases that match TRBD1. CDR3 protein: CASSQKGRTGRETQYF. The DNA sequence follows: TGTGCCAGCAGCCAGAAAGGGAGGACAGGGAGAGAGACCCAGTACTTC. Where the CDR3 stops, the reference TRBV14 and TRBJ2-5 genes take over; the full variable domain is EAGVTQFPSHSVIEKGQTVTLRCDPISGHDNLYWYRRVMGKEIKFLLHFVKESKQDESGMPNNRFLAERTGGTYSTLKVQPAELEDSGVYFCASSQKGRTGRETQYFGPGTRLLVL.